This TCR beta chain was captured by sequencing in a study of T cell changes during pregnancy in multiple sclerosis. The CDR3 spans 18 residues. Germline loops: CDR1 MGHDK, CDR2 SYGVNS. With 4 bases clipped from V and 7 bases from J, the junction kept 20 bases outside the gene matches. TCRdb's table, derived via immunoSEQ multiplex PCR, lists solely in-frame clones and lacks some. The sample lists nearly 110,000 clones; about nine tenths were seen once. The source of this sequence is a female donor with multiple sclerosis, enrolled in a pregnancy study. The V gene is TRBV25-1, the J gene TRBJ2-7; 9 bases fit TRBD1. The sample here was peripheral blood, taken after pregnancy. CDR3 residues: CASSGPGQGNFPSWEQYF. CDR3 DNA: TGTGCCAGCAGTGGGCCGGGACAGGGAAACTTCCCCTCCTGGGAGCAGTACTTC.